This TCR beta chain was obtained from a study of cytotoxic CD8 clonotypes in ibrutinib-treated CLL. Germline-derived CDR1 and CDR2 are SEHNR and FQNEAQ (reference sequence). The CDR3 consists of 15 residues. V lost 3 bases, J lost 4 bases, and 12 bases lay in between. Frozen-stored PBMCs produced about 2 micrograms of genomic DNA for TCR beta libraries. The data were produced by immunoSEQ multiplex PCR, yet TCRdb's version contains in-frame clones alone and is incomplete. The data show roughly 150,000 clones, approximately 80% seen once. V usage is TRBV7-9 and J usage is TRBJ1-4; D not certain. The source of this sequence is a human donor with chronic lymphocytic leukemia. The specimen comprised PBMCs, sampled after 24 months of ibrutinib treatment. CDR3 DNA sequence: TGTGCCAGCAGCTTGGTTTCAGAGATTAATGAAAAACTGTTTTTT. Amino acid sequence: CASSLVSEINEKLFF.